This TCR beta chain is drawn from a study of CD8+ T cells in alopecia areata. Lesional scalp tissue (obtained by punch biopsy) and peripheral blood were collected from alopecia areata patients. T lymphocytes (CD4+ and CD8+) were sorted from PBMCs. The authors extracted RNA and reverse transcribed it into cDNA as the sequencing template. Here immunoSEQ multiplex PCR was the method, and the copy in TCRdb shows in-frame clones only, minus some. Of some 170,000 clones listed, approximately 62% are singletons. This clonotype was obtained from a human donor with alopecia areata. The sequencing used CD4+ T cells sorted from blood, collected at week 0.

The CDR3 DNA sequence: TGTGCCAGCAGCCGGGACAGTTTCTATGGCTACACCTTC. Translating gives CASSRDSFYGYTF. The genes are TRBV13 and TRBJ1-2; 7 positions match TRBD1. The germline gives CDR1 PRHDT, CDR2 FYEKMQ (reference sequence). The CDR3 runs to 13 residues. V shed 5 bases and J 4 bases; nucleotides not matched to a gene: 4.